This T cell receptor (beta chain) was sequenced in a study of CD8+CD57+ T cells in acquired aplastic anemia. CDR3 length: 16 amino acids. The trim removed 6 bases at V and 7 bases at J, leaving 15 bases unmatched. CDR1 is DFQATT and CDR2 is SNEGSKA in the germline V gene (reference sequence). TCR beta VDJ and CDR3 profiling used genomic DNA as template. TCRdb passed the reads through MiXCR, listing each CDR3 protein once. The sample yields about 250,000 distinct CDR3 sequences, more than 40% seen once. This clonotype was detected ten times or more. Patients selected for sequencing had displayed CD8+CD57+ cell expansion by flow cytometry.

The V and J genes are TRBV20-1 and TRBJ2-1, with 10 bases matching TRBD1. Sequences were obtained from sorted CD4+, CD8+, or CD8+CD57+ T cells (not recorded which) from PBMCs. The origin of this receptor is a human donor with aplastic anemia. The CDR3, as DNA: TGCAGTGCGCCAAGGGGGGGGACAGGGGCGGATAATGAGCAGTTCTTC. Protein sequence: CSAPRGGTGADNEQFF.